The sequence of this T cell receptor beta chain was determined in a study of cytomegalovirus exposure and HLA in healthy donors. Study-wide results and limits: A later analysis found common viral pathogens apparently linked to several of the most significant clusters. Prior analysis indicated that the majority of TCR beta V segments exhibited productivity approximately 87% or approximately 30% of the time. More clonal expansion characterized HLA-associated TCR beta chains than equally common others in a later analysis. Sequencing likely generated an artifact that appeared as a cluster of highly shared sequence variants.

There are a few counts of this clone. What it binds is not known. 13 Jbeta primers and 60 Vbeta primers were used for the PCR. Libraries were prepared by immunoSEQ multiplex PCR; TCRdb keeps only in-frame clonotypes and omits some of them. Seen here are around 110,000 clones, 9.5% observed once, and the top ten hold roughly 3%. The germline gives CDR1 WNHNN, CDR2 SYGVQD (reference sequence). CDR3 length: 15 amino acids. Trimming removed 5 bases from V and 1 base from J; junction bases left unmatched: 3. This chain connects TRBV10-1 to TRBJ2-2; TRBD1 aligns across 8 bases. The TCR originated in a man younger than 40 in good health and CMV-seronegative. The sample comprised PBMCs. Written as DNA, the CDR3 is TGCGCCAGCAGTTCCGGGACAGGGAACACCGGGGAGCTGTTTTTT. Amino acid sequence: CASSSGTGNTGELFF.